These 5 T cell receptor beta chains came from one sample sequenced in a study of post-analysis software for immune sequencing data. Study-level results: Among roughly 5 TRBV segments more frequent in patients than controls were TRBV5-6, TRBV5-1 and TRBV20-1.

No antigens are known for them. Sequencing libraries made from TCR beta cDNA carried unique molecular identifiers. One entry per CDR3 protein results from TCRdb running MiXCR on the PCR reads. The repertoire consists of about 430,000 distinct CDR3 sequences, with 30% to 40% occurring once and the leading ten covering less than 8%. Sequencing was carried out using blood. All receptors come from a girl aged 2-10 years with multiple sclerosis.

The chain joins TRBV28 to TRBJ2-1; D is undetermined. V lost 8 bases to trimming and J lost 0 bases, with 17 bases between them. Germline CDR1 reads MDHEN; CDR2 reads SYDVKM. The CDR3 has 16 residues. The CDR3 is CASLGSDASSYNEQFF. In nucleotides, the CDR3 is TGTGCCAGCCTTGGTTCGGACGCAAGCTCCTACAATGAGCAGTTCTTC.

This sequence joins TRBV10-3 and TRBJ2-1; D is perhaps TRBD1 (5 bases). Trimming shortened V by 5 bases and J by 7 bases, and 12 bases separated the two germline ends. This CDR3 comprises 13 residues. Germline lookup yields CDR1 ENHRY and CDR2 SYGVKD. For the CDR3, the DNA is TGTGCCATCAGTTACAGGACGGATAATGAGCAGTTCTTC. Translation gives CAISYRTDNEQFF.

This clonotype appeared a few times. CDR3 loop: CATSDLVGGPYNEQFF. The CDR3, as DNA: TGTGCCACCAGTGATTTGGTCGGGGGACCTTACAATGAGCAGTTCTTC. This chain uses TRBV24-1 with TRBJ2-1; D perhaps matches TRBD2 (6 bases). The CDR3 spans 16 residues. Germline V gene data show CDR1 as KGHDR and CDR2 as SFDVKD. Trimming shortened V by 0 bases and J by 4 bases, and 12 bases separated the two germline ends.

The V and J genes are TRBV6-2 or TRBV6-3 and TRBJ2-1, with TRBD2 matching 8 bases. This CDR3 spans 15 amino acids. V lost 6 bases to trimming and J lost 2 bases; unmatched junction nucleotides: 6. Per germline, CDR1 MNHEY and CDR2 SVGEGT. The CDR3 DNA is TGTGCCAGCAGCAGGATTAGCGGGACCTACAATGAGCAGTTCTTC. Translation gives CASSRISGTYNEQFF.

The CDR3 nucleotides are TGCAGTGCTAGAGAGGTGACAGGGGTGAACACTGAAGCTTTCTTT. Translating it yields CSAREVTGVNTEAFF. The chain recombines TRBV20-1 with TRBJ1-1; TRBD1 aligns across 8 bases. The CDR3 runs 15 residues. The germline V gene encodes CDR1 DFQATT and CDR2 SNEGSKA (reference sequence). Germline trimming cut 0 bases from V and 0 bases from J; bases unmatched to any gene: 3.